The present entry profiles one T cell receptor (beta chain) with its context. Antigen unknown. The CDR3 contains 17 residues. The germline gives CDR1 LGHNA, CDR2 YNFKEQ. V was cut by 1 base and J by 3 bases, with 13 bases left in between. These data are taken from a study of cytomegalovirus exposure and HLA in healthy donors. Whole-study findings and limits: The study recorded 160 or so TCR beta chains that were cytomegalovirus-associated. Rarity characterized most TCR sequences, yet some public TCRs appeared in many donors. The classifier was said to identify cytomegalovirus status with high specificity and sensitivity.

Sequencing used immunoSEQ multiplex PCR; TCRdb keeps in-frame clones, though not all of them. Of 300,000 to 450,000 clones listed, 86% are singletons. The sample consisted of PBMCs. The rearrangement joins TRBV4-2 to TRBJ2-6, with a tentative D call TRBD1 (5 bases). This receptor was taken from a woman aged 18-29 years in good health and CMV-seronegative. The chain's CDR3 is CASSQVNVGDGANVLTF. The CDR3 DNA is TGTGCCAGCAGCCAAGTCAACGTAGGGGATGGGGCCAACGTCCTGACTTTC.